One sample yielded the 28 T cell receptor beta chains listed below, sequenced in a study of cytomegalovirus exposure and HLA in healthy donors. Profiled with immunoSEQ multiplex PCR; TCRdb holds only in-frame clones, not every one. The data hold 150,000 or so clones, with 85% to 90% observed a single time. The specimen was PBMCs. These receptors all stem from a woman between 18 and 29 years old in good health and CMV-seropositive.

The rearrangement links TRBV28 to TRBJ1-1; no reliable D call. CDR1 MDHEN and CDR2 SYDVKM come from the germline V gene. The CDR3 is made up of 14 amino acids. Trimming cost V 6 bases and J 4 bases, with 15 bases left between them. This CDR3 is CASSPAPRSTEAFF. The CDR3 region has the DNA TGTGCCAGCAGCCCAGCCCCGAGGAGCACTGAAGCTTTCTTT.

The chain carries TRBV14 and TRBJ2-5; the match to TRBD2 covers 13 bases. Germline CDR1 and CDR2: SGHDN and FVKESK. The length of the CDR3 is 14 residues. V was clipped by 1 base and J by 8 bases; unmatched bases: 1. The CDR3 DNA follows: TGTGCCAGCAGCCAAGTGGGACTAGCGGGAACCCAGTACTTC. Translating gives CASSQVGLAGTQYF.

The chain's CDR3 is CASRVTRPRGNEQFF. The CDR3 region has the DNA TGTGCCAGCAGAGTTACTAGACCAAGGGGGAATGAGCAGTTCTTC. V gene TRBV6-1 combines with J gene TRBJ2-1; perhaps TRBD1 as D (6 bases). Germline V gene data show CDR1 as MNHNS and CDR2 as SASEGT. V was trimmed by 6 bases and J by 7 bases, leaving 19 bases between them. The length of the CDR3 is 15 residues.

About this clone: Its ends do not fully match the called genes, so a read error is possible. This sequence joins TRBV28 and TRBJ2-6, with 10 bases that match TRBD1. Germline V gene lookup returns CDR1 MDHEN and CDR2 SYDVKM. The CDR3 sequence is 15 residues long. The CDR3 sequence is CASRPPGTGVNVLTF. The CDR3 DNA reads TGTGCCAGCAGACCGCCAGGGACAGGGGTCAACGTCCTGACTTTC.

The chain carries TRBV15 and TRBJ2-3, with TRBD2 identical over 10 bases. The junction had 5 bases not matched to a gene; V was cut back by 2 bases and J by 6 bases. The CDR3 consists of 15 residues. The germline CDR1 and CDR2 sequences are LNHNV and YYDKDF (reference sequence). The CDR3 sequence: CATSRPAGGPDTQYF. The CDR3 bases are TGTGCCACCAGCAGACCAGCGGGAGGGCCTGATACGCAGTATTTT.

This chain links TRBV29-1 with TRBJ2-3; a possible D gene is TRBD2 (5 bases). The CDR3 length is 14 residues. V lost 8 bases, J lost 2 bases, and 17 bases lay in between. The germline V gene has CDR1 SQVTM and CDR2 ANQGSEA. The chain's CDR3 is CSLRTLLSTDTQYF. CDR3 DNA: TGCAGCTTAAGGACTTTACTCTCCACAGATACGCAGTATTTT.

This clone occurred once. The chain couples TRBV9 to TRBJ2-3; D is unclear. This CDR3 is 13 amino acids long. V lost 0 bases and J 4 bases, leaving 6 bases between the germline ends. Per germline, CDR1 SGDLS and CDR2 YYNGEE. For the CDR3, the DNA is TGTGCCAGCAGCGTAGTTCATCCAGATACGCAGTATTTT. Protein sequence: CASSVVHPDTQYF.

The V call is TRBV11-3, the J call TRBJ2-5, with a tentative D call TRBD1 (7 bases). The CDR3 sequence is 15 residues long. The V gene's germline CDR1 is SGHNT and CDR2 YENEEA. Trimming cost V 2 bases and J 3 bases, with 13 bases left between them. The CDR3 reads CASSLPGRGEETQYF. For the CDR3, the DNA is TGTGCCAGCAGCTTACCCGGCAGGGGGGAAGAGACCCAGTACTTC.

This chain connects TRBV15 to TRBJ2-1; TRBD2 matches 8 bases. V dropped 3 bases and J dropped 7; count of bases not matched to a gene: 11. The CDR3 runs 16 residues. Germline CDR1 is LNHNV and CDR2 is YYDKDF (reference sequence). Written as DNA, the CDR3 is TGTGCCACCAGCAGCTACACTAGCGGATATTTTAATGAGCAGTTCTTC. This codes for CATSSYTSGYFNEQFF.

This chain connects TRBV29-1 to TRBJ1-3; D unresolved. V lost 7 bases, J lost 0 bases, and 19 bases lay in between. CDR1 and CDR2 (germline): SQVTM, ANQGSEA. The CDR3 loop spans 16 amino acids. The CDR3 reads CSAAERDGFSGNTIYF. The CDR3 coding sequence is TGCAGCGCCGCGGAGAGGGATGGGTTCTCTGGAAACACCATATATTTT. Full variable domain (remainder filled in from reference TRBV29-1 and TRBJ1-3): SAVISQKPSRDICQRGTSLTIQCQVDSQVTMMFWYRQQPGQSLTLIATANQGSEATYESGFVIDKFPISRPNLTFSTLTVSNMSPEDSSIYLCSAAERDGFSGNTIYFGEGSWLTVV.

J is TRBJ1-1 and V is TRBV7-2, with a weak D call TRBD1 (6 bases). Per germline, CDR1 SGHTA and CDR2 FQGNSA. V lost 4 bases, J lost 5 bases, and 20 bases lay in between. The CDR3 length is 16 residues. The CDR3 loop is CASSSQGLVRETEAFF. CDR3 nucleotides: TGTGCCAGCAGCTCCCAGGGGCTGGTCCGGGAAACTGAAGCTTTCTTT.

Comment on this clone: At one end, the junction sequence differs from germline, possibly due to a read error. The chain recombines TRBV4-2 with TRBJ1-1, with D unresolved. The germline CDR1 and CDR2 sequences are LGHNA and YNFKEQ. This CDR3 has 13 residues. The DNA for the CDR3 is TGTGCCAGCAGTCAAGATCGAGGTGGTGAAGCTTTCTTT. This sequence encodes CASSQDRGGEAFF.

The CDR3, as DNA: TGTGCCAGCAGCGTAGGGCCAGGCCACACTGAAGCTTTCTTT. Translation: CASSVGPGHTEAFF. The chain combines TRBV9 with TRBJ1-1; D not resolved. The CDR3 runs to 14 residues. The V end lost 0 bases, the J end lost 3 bases, and 9 bases lay between the germline ends. CDR1 is SGDLS, CDR2 YYNGEE, per germline.

V and J are TRBV5-1 and TRBJ1-3; D is uncertain. V shed 1 base and J shed 3 bases, with 8 bases lying between them. The length of the CDR3 is 14 residues. CDR1 SGHRS and CDR2 YFSETQ come from the germline V gene. The CDR3 sequence: CASSLSSLGNTIYF. The DNA of the CDR3 is TGCGCCAGCAGCTTGTCCTCACTTGGAAACACCATATATTTT.

This clone was counted a single time. The CDR3 sequence: CASSGLASYNEQFF. Written as DNA, the CDR3 is TGTGCCAGCAGCGGGCTAGCTTCCTACAATGAGCAGTTCTTC. V is TRBV11-3 and J is TRBJ2-1; possible D gene TRBD2, 5 bases. Trimming pared 5 bases from V and 1 base from J, leaving 9 bases between. Germline CDR1 is SGHNT and CDR2 is YENEEA. The CDR3 has 14 amino acids.

By sample share, this clone is medium-sized. The chain has TRBV6-4 and TRBJ2-2; 8 positions agree with TRBD1. The V segment lost 0 bases and the J segment 6 bases; nucleotides outside the gene matches: 0. Germline-derived CDR1 and CDR2 are MRHNA and SNTAGT. The CDR3 contains 14 residues. CDR3 residues: CASSDSQGAGELFF. In nucleotides, the CDR3 is TGTGCCAGCAGTGACTCACAGGGGGCCGGGGAGCTGTTTTTT.

The rearrangement joins TRBV13 to TRBJ1-2; the match to TRBD1 covers 7 bases. Germline trimming cut 5 bases from V and 1 base from J; bases unmatched to any gene: 10. The CDR3 totals 16 residues. Per germline, CDR1 PRHDT and CDR2 FYEKMQ (reference sequence). The CDR3 DNA sequence: TGTGCCAGCAGCCCCTCCACAGGGGAACTTAACTATGGCTACACCTTC. Translation gives CASSPSTGELNYGYTF.

V is TRBV30 and J is TRBJ2-1; TRBD1 matches at 8 bases. This CDR3 is built from 15 residues. The junction had 11 bases not matched to a gene; V was cut back by 4 bases and J by 6 bases. Germline lookup yields CDR1 GTSNPN and CDR2 SVGIG (reference sequence). DNA for the CDR3: TGTGCCTGGACTCCGCCGGGGACAGGAACCAATGAGCAGTTCTTC. Translating it yields CAWTPPGTGTNEQFF.

The chain uses TRBV11-3 and TRBJ2-5; 7 nucleotides line up with TRBD2. With 5 bases clipped from V and 1 base from J, the junction kept 7 bases outside the gene matches. There are 15 residues in the CDR3. Germline CDR1 is SGHNT and CDR2 is YENEEA. The CDR3 protein is CASSQGGQRQETQYF. The DNA for the CDR3 is TGTGCCAGCAGCCAGGGAGGGCAGCGCCAAGAGACCCAGTACTTC.

In its sample, this clone was seen a few times. The chain uses TRBV28 and TRBJ2-3; 7 nucleotides agree with TRBD2. This CDR3 contains 14 residues. Germline V lookup: CDR1 MDHEN, CDR2 SYDVKM. With V trimmed by 5 bases and J by 5 bases, 7 bases remained unmatched. The CDR3 sequence is CASSPPAGKDTQYF. DNA of the CDR3: TGTGCCAGCAGTCCCCCAGCGGGAAAAGATACGCAGTATTTT.

The gene calls are TRBV30 and TRBJ1-5; D gene ambiguous. CDR3 length equals 11 residues. CDR1 and CDR2 (germline): GTSNPN, SVGIG (reference sequence). Trimming removed 5 bases from V and 4 bases from J, with 6 bases in between. CDR3 region: CAWGPNQPQHF. The CDR3 DNA reads TGTGCCTGGGGGCCTAATCAGCCCCAGCATTTT.

The count of this clone is one. J is TRBJ1-2 and V is TRBV6-5; D uncertain. Germline V CDR1 and CDR2: MNHEY, SVGAGI. The CDR3 is 14 amino acids. V lost 6 bases to trimming and J lost 0 bases, with 11 bases between them. The CDR3 loop reads CASSRTGANYGYTF. Written as DNA, the CDR3 is TGTGCCAGCAGCCGGACTGGAGCTAACTATGGCTACACCTTC.

V gene TRBV14 combines with J gene TRBJ2-3; D might be TRBD2 (5 bases). The CDR3 length is 15 residues. Germline V gene lookup returns CDR1 SGHDN and CDR2 FVKESK. The V and J ends lost 1 base and 1 base respectively, with 9 bases between them. For the CDR3, the DNA is TGTGCCAGCAGCCAAGGGGCTAGCCGCACAGATACGCAGTATTTT. Its translation: CASSQGASRTDTQYF.

The chain uses TRBV10-3 and TRBJ1-2; tentatively, D is TRBD1 (5 bases). Germline CDR1 reads ENHRY; CDR2 reads SYGVKD. There are 13 residues in the CDR3. Between the trimmed V and J ends, which lost 7 bases and 4 bases, there was a span of 13 bases. CDR3 sequence reads: CAIKGRQGYGYTF. CDR3 DNA: TGTGCCATCAAGGGCAGGCAGGGCTATGGCTACACCTTC.

The CDR3 loop reads CASSHATGGGEKLFF. CDR3 nucleotides: TGCGCCAGCAGCCACGCGACAGGGGGGGGTGAAAAACTGTTTTTT. This chain joins TRBV4-1 and TRBJ1-4, with 9 positions matching TRBD1. V trimming: 3 bases; J trimming: 7 bases; junction bases outside the gene matches: 6. The CDR3 is made up of 15 amino acids. CDR1 and CDR2 (germline): MGHRA, YSYEKL.

The V call is TRBV7-9, the J call TRBJ2-7; 7 positions agree with TRBD1. With V trimmed by 7 bases and J by 4 bases, 7 bases remained unmatched. CDR1 is SEHNR, CDR2 FQNEAQ, per germline (reference sequence). The CDR3 sequence is 13 residues long. DNA for the CDR3: TGTGCCAGCACCTCGACAGGGAAATACGAGCAGTACTTC. This sequence encodes CASTSTGKYEQYF.

The chain recombines TRBV6-5 with TRBJ2-7; the match to TRBD2 covers 10 bases. V lost 4 bases, J lost 5 bases, and 11 bases stayed unmatched. The length of the CDR3 is 16 residues. In germline, CDR1 is MNHEY, CDR2 SVGAGI. CDR3 sequence (DNA): TGTGCCAGCAGTTCGGGACTAGCGACCGGCCTCGACGAGCAGTACTTC. Encoded protein: CASSSGLATGLDEQYF.

This chain links TRBV19 with TRBJ1-5; D is unclear. This CDR3 spans 13 amino acids. The V end was cut by 5 bases, the J end by 5 bases, with 10 bases between. Germline CDR1 LNHDA, CDR2 SQIVND (reference sequence). The CDR3 protein is CASSQAVDQPQHF. The CDR3 nucleotides are TGTGCCAGTAGTCAGGCAGTTGATCAGCCCCAGCATTTT. Together with reference TRBV19 and TRBJ1-5, the CDR3 gives the full variable domain: DGGITQSPKYLFRKEGQNVTLSCEQNLNHDAMYWYRQDPGQGLRLIYYSQIVNDFQKGDIAEGYSVSREKKESFPLTVTSAQKNPTAFYLCASSQAVDQPQHFGDGTRLSIL.